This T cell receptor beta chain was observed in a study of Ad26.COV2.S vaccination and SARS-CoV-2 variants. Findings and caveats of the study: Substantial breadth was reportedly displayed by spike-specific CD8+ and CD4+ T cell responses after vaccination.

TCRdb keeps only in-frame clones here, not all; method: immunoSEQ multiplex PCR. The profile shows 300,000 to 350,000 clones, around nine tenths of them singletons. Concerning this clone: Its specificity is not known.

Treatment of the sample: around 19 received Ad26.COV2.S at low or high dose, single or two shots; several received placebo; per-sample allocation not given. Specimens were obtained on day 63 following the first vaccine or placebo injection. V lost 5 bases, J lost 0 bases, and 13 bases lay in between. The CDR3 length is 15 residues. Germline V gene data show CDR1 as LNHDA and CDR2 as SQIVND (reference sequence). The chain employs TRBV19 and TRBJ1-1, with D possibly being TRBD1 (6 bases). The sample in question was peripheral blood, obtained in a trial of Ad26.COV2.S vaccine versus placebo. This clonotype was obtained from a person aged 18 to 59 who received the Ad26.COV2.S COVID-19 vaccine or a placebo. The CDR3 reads CASSPWDKMNTEAFF. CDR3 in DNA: TGTGCCAGTAGTCCTTGGGACAAGATGAACACTGAAGCTTTCTTT.